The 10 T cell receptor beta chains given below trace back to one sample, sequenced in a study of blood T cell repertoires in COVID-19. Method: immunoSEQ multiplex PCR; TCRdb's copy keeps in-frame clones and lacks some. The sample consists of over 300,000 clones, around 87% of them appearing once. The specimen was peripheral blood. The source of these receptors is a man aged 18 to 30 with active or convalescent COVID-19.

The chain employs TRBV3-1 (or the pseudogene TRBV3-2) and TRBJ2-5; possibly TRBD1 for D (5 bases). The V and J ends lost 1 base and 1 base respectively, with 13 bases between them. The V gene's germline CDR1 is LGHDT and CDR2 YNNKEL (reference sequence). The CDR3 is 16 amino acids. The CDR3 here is CASSQGWGSLQETQYF. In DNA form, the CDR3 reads TGTGCCAGCAGCCAAGGGTGGGGCAGCCTCCAAGAGACCCAGTACTTC.

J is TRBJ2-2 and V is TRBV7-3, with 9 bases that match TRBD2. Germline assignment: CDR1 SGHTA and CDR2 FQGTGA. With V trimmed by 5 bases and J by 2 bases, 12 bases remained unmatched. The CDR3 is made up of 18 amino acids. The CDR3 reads CASSPVTLAGVNTGELFF. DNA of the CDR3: TGTGCCAGCAGCCCCGTAACCTTAGCGGGGGTTAACACCGGGGAGCTGTTTTTT.

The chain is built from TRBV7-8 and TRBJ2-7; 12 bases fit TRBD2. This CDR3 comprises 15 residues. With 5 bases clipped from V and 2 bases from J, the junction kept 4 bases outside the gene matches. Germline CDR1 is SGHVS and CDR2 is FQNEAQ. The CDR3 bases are TGTGCCAGCAGCAAAGGACTAGCGGGAACCTACGAGCAGTACTTC. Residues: CASSKGLAGTYEQYF. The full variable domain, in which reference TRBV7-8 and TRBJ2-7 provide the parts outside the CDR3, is GAGVSQSPRYKVAKRGQDVALRCDPISGHVSLFWYQQALGQGPEFLTYFQNEAQLDKSGLPSDRFFAERPEGSVSTLKIQRTQQEDSAVYLCASSKGLAGTYEQYFGPGTRLTVT.

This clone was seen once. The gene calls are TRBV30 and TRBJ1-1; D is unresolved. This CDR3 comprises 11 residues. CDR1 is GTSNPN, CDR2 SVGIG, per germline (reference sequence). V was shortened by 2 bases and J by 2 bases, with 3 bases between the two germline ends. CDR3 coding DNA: TGTGCCTGGAGTTATAACACTGAAGCTTTCTTT. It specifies CAWSYNTEAFF.

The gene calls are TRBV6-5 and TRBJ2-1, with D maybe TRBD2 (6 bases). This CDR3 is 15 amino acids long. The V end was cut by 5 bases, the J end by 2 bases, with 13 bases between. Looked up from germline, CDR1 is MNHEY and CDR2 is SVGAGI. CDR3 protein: CASSPGRRTYNEQFF. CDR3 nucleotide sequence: TGTGCCAGCAGTCCGGGGAGGCGCACCTACAATGAGCAGTTCTTC.

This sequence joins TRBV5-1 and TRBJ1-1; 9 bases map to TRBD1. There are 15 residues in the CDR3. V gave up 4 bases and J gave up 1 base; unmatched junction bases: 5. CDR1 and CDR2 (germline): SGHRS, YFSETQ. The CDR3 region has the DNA TGCGCCAGCAGCACAGCGGACAGGGGGAACACTGAAGCTTTCTTT. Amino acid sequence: CASSTADRGNTEAFF.

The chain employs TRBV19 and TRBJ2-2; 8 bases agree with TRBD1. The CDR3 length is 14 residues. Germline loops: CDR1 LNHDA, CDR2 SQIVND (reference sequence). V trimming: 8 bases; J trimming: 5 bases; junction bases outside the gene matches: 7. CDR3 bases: TGTGCCAGTCTGGCAGGGGGCTGGACCGGGGAGCTGTTTTTT. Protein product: CASLAGGWTGELFF. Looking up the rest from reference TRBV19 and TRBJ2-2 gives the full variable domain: DGGITQSPKYLFRKEGQNVTLSCEQNLNHDAMYWYRQDPGQGLRLIYYSQIVNDFQKGDIAEGYSVSREKKESFPLTVTSAQKNPTAFYLCASLAGGWTGELFFGEGSRLTVL.

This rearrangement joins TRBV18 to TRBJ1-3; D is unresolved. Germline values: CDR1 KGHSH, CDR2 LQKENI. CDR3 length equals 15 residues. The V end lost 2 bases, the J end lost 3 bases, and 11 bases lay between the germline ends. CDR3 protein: CASSPDGRIGNTIYF. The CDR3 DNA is TGTGCCAGCTCACCAGACGGGAGGATTGGAAACACCATATATTTT.

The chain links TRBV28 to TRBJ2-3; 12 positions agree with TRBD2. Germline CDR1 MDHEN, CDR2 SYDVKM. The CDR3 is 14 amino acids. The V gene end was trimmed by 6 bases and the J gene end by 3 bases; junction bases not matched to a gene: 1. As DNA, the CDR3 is TGTGCCAGCAGACTAGCGGGGGGTACAGATACGCAGTATTTT. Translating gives CASRLAGGTDTQYF.

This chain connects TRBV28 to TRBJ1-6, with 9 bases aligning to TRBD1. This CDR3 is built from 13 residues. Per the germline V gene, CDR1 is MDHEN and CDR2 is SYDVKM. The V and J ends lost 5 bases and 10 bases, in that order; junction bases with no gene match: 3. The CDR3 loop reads CASSRTGESPLHF. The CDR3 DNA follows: TGTGCCAGCAGTCGGACAGGGGAATCACCCCTCCACTTT.